The clone carrying this T cell receptor beta chain was observed many times. Nobody among the patients had been given any treatment before thyroid surgery. These data belong to a study of metastatic and nonmetastatic thyroid tumors. MiXCR reprocessed the PCR reads for TCRdb. In the table there are approximately 50,000 clones, roughly 3.9% of which are singletons. Specimen: blood. The source of this sequence is a female donor with papillary thyroid cancer or a benign thyroid nodule (not recorded which). Some clones in this sample may be carry-over from other donors' samples.

This CDR3 is CSANSGGPSQETQYF. CDR3 in DNA: TGCAGTGCTAACTCGGGAGGGCCCAGCCAAGAGACCCAGTACTTC. The chain links TRBV20-1 to TRBJ2-5; 8 bases agree with TRBD2. Germline CDR1 is DFQATT and CDR2 is SNEGSKA (reference sequence). The CDR3 sequence is 15 residues long. The junction had 8 bases not matched to a gene; V was cut back by 4 bases and J by 1 base.